The clone carrying this T cell receptor (beta chain) appeared a single time. Its antigen is not known. The source of the sample is a study of T cell clonotyping in hematopoietic cell transplantation. Study-level results: Pathologically expanded recipient clonotypes increased progressively from day 30 to day 180 as diversity fell. At the given depth, recipient repertoires were over 95% de novo clonotypes.

Repertoires were generated with immunoSEQ multiplex PCR, while TCRdb's copy carries only in-frame clones and drops some. Of around 1,200 clones listed, about 77% are singletons. Recipient blood drawn about 28 days pretransplant and days 30, 100, 180 after. CDR3 length: 15 residues. Germline lookup yields CDR1 SGHVS and CDR2 FNYEAQ. With 3 bases clipped from V and 7 bases from J, the junction kept 8 bases outside the gene matches. The source is a female patient between 50 and 59 years old who had an allogeneic stem cell transplant, so the T cells may come from the graft donor. Some clones in this sample may be carry-over from other donors' samples. The sequenced sample was PBMCs, obtained 30 days after allogeneic stem cell transplant. The V call is TRBV7-6, the J call TRBJ1-5, with 8 positions matching TRBD1. CDR3 in amino acids: CASSFGTGSGQPQHF. DNA for the CDR3: TGTGCCAGCAGCTTCGGGACAGGCTCGGGACAGCCCCAGCATTTT.